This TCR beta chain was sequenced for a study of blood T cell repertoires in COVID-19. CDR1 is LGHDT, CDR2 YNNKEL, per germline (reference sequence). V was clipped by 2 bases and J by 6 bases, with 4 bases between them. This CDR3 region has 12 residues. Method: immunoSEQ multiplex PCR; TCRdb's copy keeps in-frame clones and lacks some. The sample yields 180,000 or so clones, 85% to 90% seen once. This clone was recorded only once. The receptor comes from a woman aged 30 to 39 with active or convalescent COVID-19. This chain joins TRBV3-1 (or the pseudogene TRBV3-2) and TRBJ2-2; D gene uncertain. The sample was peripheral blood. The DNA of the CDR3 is TGTGCCAGCAGCCAATCGTCCGGGGAGCTGTTTTTT. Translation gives CASSQSSGELFF.